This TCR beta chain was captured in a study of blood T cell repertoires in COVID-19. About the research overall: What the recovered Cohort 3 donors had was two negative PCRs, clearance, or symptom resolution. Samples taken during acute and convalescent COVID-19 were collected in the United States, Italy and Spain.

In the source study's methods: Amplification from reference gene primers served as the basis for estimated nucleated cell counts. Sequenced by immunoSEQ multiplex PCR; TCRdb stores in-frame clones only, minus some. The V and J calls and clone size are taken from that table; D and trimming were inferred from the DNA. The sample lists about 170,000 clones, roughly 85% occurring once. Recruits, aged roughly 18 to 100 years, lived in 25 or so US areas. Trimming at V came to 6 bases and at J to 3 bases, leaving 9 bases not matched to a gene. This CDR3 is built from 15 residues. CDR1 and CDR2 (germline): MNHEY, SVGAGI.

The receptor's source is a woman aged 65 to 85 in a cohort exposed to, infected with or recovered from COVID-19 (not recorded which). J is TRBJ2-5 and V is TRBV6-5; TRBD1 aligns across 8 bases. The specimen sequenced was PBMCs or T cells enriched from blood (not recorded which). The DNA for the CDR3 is TGTGCCAGCAGCCTCAGACAGGGGTCGGAAGAGACCCAGTACTTC. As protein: CASSLRQGSEETQYF.